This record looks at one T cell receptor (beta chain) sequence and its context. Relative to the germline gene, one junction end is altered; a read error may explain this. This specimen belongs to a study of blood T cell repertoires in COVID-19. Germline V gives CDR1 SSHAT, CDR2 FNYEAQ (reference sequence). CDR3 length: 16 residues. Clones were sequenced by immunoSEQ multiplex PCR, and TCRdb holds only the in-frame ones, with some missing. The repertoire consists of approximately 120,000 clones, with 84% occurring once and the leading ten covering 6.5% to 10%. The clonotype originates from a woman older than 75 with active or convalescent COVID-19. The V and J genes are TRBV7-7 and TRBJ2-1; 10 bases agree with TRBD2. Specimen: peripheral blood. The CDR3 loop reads CASSLGAGGPLSEQFF. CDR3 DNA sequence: TGTGCTAGCAGCTTAGGAGCGGGAGGGCCACTAAGTGAGCAGTTCTTC. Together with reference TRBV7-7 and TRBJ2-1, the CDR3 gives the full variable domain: GAGVSQSPRYKVTKRGQDVTLRCDPISSHATLYWYQQALGQGPEFLTYFNYEAQPDKSGLPSDRFSAERPEGSISTLTIQRTEQRDSAMYRCASSLGAGGPLSEQFFGPGTRLTVL.